This T cell receptor beta chain was recorded in a study of cytomegalovirus exposure and HLA in healthy donors. General observations from the study: Presence/absence analyses rested on an assumption that sequencing depth was roughly uniform across donors.

PCR used 60 Vbeta primers and 13 Jbeta primers. Generated by immunoSEQ multiplex PCR, the TCRdb table keeps only in-frame clones and is missing some. The sample totals about 170,000 clones. Details on this clone: What it binds is unknown.

CDR3 length equals 15 residues. Germline lookup yields CDR1 MNHEY and CDR2 SVGAGI. The trim removed 6 bases at V and 7 bases at J, leaving 8 bases unmatched. The source is a woman between 18 and 30 years old in good health and CMV-seropositive. Sequencing used PBMCs. The rearrangement joins TRBV6-5 to TRBJ2-7; TRBD2 matches at 14 bases. DNA for the CDR3: TGTGCCAGCAGCCCTGGACTAGCGGGAGGTGGGGAGCAGTACTTC. Its protein is CASSPGLAGGGEQYF.